This T cell receptor beta chain appears in the sequencing data of a study of T cell responses to AZD1222 COVID-19 vaccine (dated by TCRdb to about 2021). Broadly, across the study: AZD1222 recipients whose second dose came at about 4 weeks and those whose second dose came at about 12 weeks were combined into one group, since spike-specific TCR depth and breadth did not differ between the two schedules. TCR sequencing was performed for over 230 trial participants, of whom some 200 were given two doses of AZD1222 and around 26 were given two doses of MenACWY control vaccine. Enrollment into the trials was organized by age into subgroups of 18-55, 56-69 and 70-plus years, and those subgroups contained about 150, 27 and 61 TCR-sequenced participants, respectively. Beyond this particular receptor, the publication reports: Conclusions about previously exposed vaccinees were limited because only six AZD1222 recipients were SARS-CoV-2 seropositive at baseline. Participants were mostly white British and included more females than males, and it was suggested by the authors that clonal diversity may have been underestimated. A significant rise in spike-specific TCR breadth and depth was observed after two AZD1222 doses relative to day 0 and relative to MenACWY recipients. No day 14 peak-response samples were available, so repertoires were characterized only after the peak T cell response. Epitopes outside the regions mutated in the B.1.351 and B.1.1.7 variants were reportedly recognized by nearly half of the unique spike-specific TCRs. The 56-69-year group was small, and its depth increase did not reach significance, likely because of low power. Vaccine-associated CD4 TCRs spanned the whole spike protein, with dominant responses in regions 160-218 and 743-854.

In the germline V gene, CDR1 corresponds to MDHEN and CDR2 to SYDVKM. V and J are truncated by 8 bases and 3 bases respectively, leaving an intervening sequence of 20 bases. The CDR3 goes from the cysteine to the phenylalanine over 15 residues. Solely the CDR3 DNA is kept, with 45 bases framed from the first base. Details on this clone: It lacks a known antigen. No base quality values were provided; no much bigger clone lies one nucleotide off.

The sample's time point, from its label and the paper: baseline before first vaccination. The vaccinee samples were drawn from two UK trials, COV001 and COV002, one of which was a single-blind randomized controlled phase 2/3 trial testing AZD1222 (ChAdOx1 nCoV-19) in healthy adults. Trial participant PBMC samples were collected at day 0 and day 28 after the second dose for TCRbeta chain sequencing. The CDR3 regions of human TCRbeta chains were subjected to immunosequencing. On the authors' methods: TCRs in the repertoires were compared against a reference library of SARS-CoV-2-specific TCRs that had been generated with the MIRA antigen-specificity platform. Breadth was defined as the fraction of unique TCRs that were SARS-CoV-2-associated, and depth was defined as the fraction of total T cells that were SARS-CoV-2-associated. Each spike-specific TCR was assigned to its reactive spike region and to a CD4 or CD8 class using the MIRA data. Log10-transformed breadth and depth values were compared by one-way ANOVA with Sidak's multiple comparisons tests. TCRdb's version of the immuneACCESS table is confined to in-frame rearrangements and falls short of the full clone set. An unresolved V gene accounts for under half of the shortfall where checked; the remainder is of unknown origin. The V and J calls and the clone size are those of that table, but D and trimming were determined from the DNA. The sample table contains 120,000 or so clones; only one count was recorded for around 91% of them. The ten largest clones take up under 4% of the sample.

The TCR was taken from an adult in good health. The rearrangement combines TRBV28 with TRBJ2-7, and the D gene may be TRBD1, 6 bases matching. Source: peripheral blood, taken on day 0 of AZD1222 vaccination. Here the CDR3 is given as CASHAVSGQNYEQYF. The DNA sequence reads TGTGCCAGCCATGCAGTATCTGGACAGAACTACGAGCAGTACTTC.